This record looks at one T cell receptor beta chain sequence and its context. Unique molecular identifiers were used in preparing the TCRbeta library. TCRdb recomputed calls from the PCR reads with MiXCR, one row per CDR3 protein. The sample yields about 360,000 distinct CDR3 sequences, about 14% seen once. This sample was taken from a study of T-cell reconstitution after alpha-beta-depleted transplantation in children. V lost 3 bases and J lost 5, with 14 bases in between. Germline CDR1 SQVTM, CDR2 ANQGSEA. The CDR3 is 13 residues long. This clonotype was sampled from a human donor who donated a stem cell graft to a child with Fanconi anemia. The chain links TRBV29-1 to TRBJ2-7; D might be TRBD1 (6 bases). Sequencing used PBMCs, obtained from the stem cell graft. The CDR3 DNA is TGCAGCGTTGACTCAGGGGCAAGGGACGAGCAGTACTTC. Protein: CSVDSGARDEQYF.